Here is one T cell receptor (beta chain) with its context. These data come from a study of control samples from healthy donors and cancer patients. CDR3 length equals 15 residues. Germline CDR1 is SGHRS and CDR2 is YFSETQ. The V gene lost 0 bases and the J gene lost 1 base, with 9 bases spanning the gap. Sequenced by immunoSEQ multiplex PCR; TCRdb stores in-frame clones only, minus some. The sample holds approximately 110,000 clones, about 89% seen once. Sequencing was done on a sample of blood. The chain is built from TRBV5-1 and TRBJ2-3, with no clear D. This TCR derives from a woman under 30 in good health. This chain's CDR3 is CASSLAATRTDTQYF. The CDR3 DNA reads TGCGCCAGCAGCTTGGCGGCCACCCGCACAGATACGCAGTATTTT.